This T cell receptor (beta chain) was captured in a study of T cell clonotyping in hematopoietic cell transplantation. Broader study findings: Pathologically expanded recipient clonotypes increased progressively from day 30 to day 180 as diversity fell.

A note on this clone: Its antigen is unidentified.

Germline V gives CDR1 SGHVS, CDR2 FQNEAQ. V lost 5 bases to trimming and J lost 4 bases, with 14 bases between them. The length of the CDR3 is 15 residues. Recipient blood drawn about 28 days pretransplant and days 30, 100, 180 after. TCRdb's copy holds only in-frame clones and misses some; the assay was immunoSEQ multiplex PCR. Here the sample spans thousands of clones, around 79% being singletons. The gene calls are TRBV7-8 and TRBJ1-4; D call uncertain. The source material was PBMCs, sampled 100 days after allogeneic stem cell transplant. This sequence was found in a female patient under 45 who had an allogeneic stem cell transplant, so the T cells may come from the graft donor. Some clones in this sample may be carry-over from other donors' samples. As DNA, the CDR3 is TGTGCCAGCAGCCGCAATACCGGGATTAATGAAAAACTGTTTTTT. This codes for CASSRNTGINEKLFF.